This T cell receptor beta chain derives from a study of blood T cell repertoires in COVID-19 (TCRdb year 2020). Turning to the overall study: The collaborator samples originated in the United States, Italy and Spain and spanned the acute and convalescent phases of COVID-19. Samples came from the ongoing ImmuneRACE study (first 160 participants) plus 1,254 subjects from 6 global collaborators. Deeply sampled blood TCRbeta repertoires from subjects exposed to, actively infected with, or recovered from COVID-19 were included in the dataset. Where HLA class I and class II types were available, the types were taken from metadata supplied by the sample provider, not from assay-based typing. The prospective study material was composed of cDNA or gDNA derived from T cells, B-cell-depleted T cells, or PBMCs. The sample metadata nearly always contained a de-identified subject ID, COVID-19 status, age in years and sex. The repertoires were released in a freely available public database meant as a resource for research on the immune response to SARS-CoV-2. Broader findings and caveats from the paper: How much clinical and demographic metadata was included differed by source and by participant, and the metadata was provided uncurated.

On this clone itself: No antigen is known for it. There are no base qualities to consult, and no much larger clone falls within one base.

TCRbeta CDR3 regions were amplified from genomic DNA using the immunoSEQ Assay, a bias-controlled multiplex PCR. Under the source paper's analysis protocol: Nucleated cell counts per sample were estimated from amplification of reference gene primers within the assay. Sequence reads were collapsed and filtered to measure the absolute abundance of every unique TCRbeta CDR3 rearrangement. For each sample, productive Simpson clonality was calculated as the square root of Simpson's diversity index across productive rearrangements. TCRdb provides this immuneACCESS table in a form limited to in-frame rearrangements. Some clones are lacking; in checked studies, under half of them reflect an unresolved V gene, and why the rest are absent is not known. That table gives V, J and clone size, and the DNA gave D and trimming. A total of hundreds of thousands of clones appear in this sample, around 88% of them only once. Approximately 6% of the sample is held by the ten biggest clonotypes.

Whole blood was collected in K2EDTA tubes by collaborating institutions according to the institutions' own protocols. For TCRbeta analysis, collaborators shipped samples in one of three forms: frozen whole blood, isolated PBMCs, or DNA extracted from either of those sample types. V is shortened by 5 bases, J by 10 bases, and the region joining them spans 13 bases. In the germline V gene, CDR1 corresponds to SGHRS and CDR2 to YFSETQ. Its CDR3 holds 13 amino acids, cysteine through phenylalanine. Just CDR3 DNA is preserved here, 39 bases in frame from base 1. The receptor comes from a man older than 75 with acute or convalescent COVID-19. Sample: peripheral blood. This receptor chain uses TRBV5-1 and TRBJ1-6; no D gene can be assigned with confidence. The CDR3 is CASRNIPGSPLHF. Read as DNA, the sequence is TGCGCCAGCAGGAACATTCCAGGCTCACCCCTCCACTTT.